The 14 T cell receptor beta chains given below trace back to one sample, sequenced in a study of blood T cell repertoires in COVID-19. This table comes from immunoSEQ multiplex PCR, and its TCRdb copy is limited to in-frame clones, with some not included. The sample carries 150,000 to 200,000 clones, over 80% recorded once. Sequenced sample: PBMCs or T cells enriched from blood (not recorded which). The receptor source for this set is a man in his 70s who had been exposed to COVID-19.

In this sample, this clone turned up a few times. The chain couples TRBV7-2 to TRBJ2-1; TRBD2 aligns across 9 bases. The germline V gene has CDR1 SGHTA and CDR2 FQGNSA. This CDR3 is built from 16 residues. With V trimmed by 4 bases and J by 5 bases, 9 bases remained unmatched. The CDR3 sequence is CASSSRLAVIHNEQFF. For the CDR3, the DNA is TGTGCCAGCAGCTCCCGACTAGCGGTTATCCACAATGAGCAGTTCTTC.

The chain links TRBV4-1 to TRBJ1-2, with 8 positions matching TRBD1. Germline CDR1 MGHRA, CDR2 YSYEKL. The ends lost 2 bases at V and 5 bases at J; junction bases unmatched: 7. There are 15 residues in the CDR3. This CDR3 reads CASSQKGQDVYGYTF. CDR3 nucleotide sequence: TGCGCCAGCAGCCAAAAGGGACAGGACGTTTATGGCTACACCTTC.

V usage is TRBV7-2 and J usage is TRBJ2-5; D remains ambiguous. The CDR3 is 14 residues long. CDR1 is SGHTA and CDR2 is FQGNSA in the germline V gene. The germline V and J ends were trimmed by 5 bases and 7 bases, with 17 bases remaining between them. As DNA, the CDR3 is TGTGCCAGCAGCCCGGAAACCGGCGGTAGGACCCAGTACTTC. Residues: CASSPETGGRTQYF.

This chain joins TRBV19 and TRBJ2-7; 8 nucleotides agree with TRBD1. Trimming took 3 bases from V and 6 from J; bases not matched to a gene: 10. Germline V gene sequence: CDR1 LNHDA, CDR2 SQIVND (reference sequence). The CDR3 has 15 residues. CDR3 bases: TGTGCCAGTAGTATTCTCGGGACAGGTATCGGCGAGCAGTACTTC. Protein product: CASSILGTGIGEQYF.

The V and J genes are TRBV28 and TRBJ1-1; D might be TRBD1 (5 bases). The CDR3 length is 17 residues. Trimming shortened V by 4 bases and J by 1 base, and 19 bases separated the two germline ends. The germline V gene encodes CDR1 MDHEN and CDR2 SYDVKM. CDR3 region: CASSSRFPWGGNTEAFF. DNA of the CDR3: TGTGCCAGCAGTTCCCGTTTCCCCTGGGGGGGGAACACTGAAGCTTTCTTT.

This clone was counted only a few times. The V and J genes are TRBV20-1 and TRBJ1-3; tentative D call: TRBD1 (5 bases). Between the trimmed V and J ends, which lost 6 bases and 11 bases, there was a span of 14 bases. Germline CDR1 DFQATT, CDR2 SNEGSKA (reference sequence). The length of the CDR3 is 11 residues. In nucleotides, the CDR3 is TGCAGTGCCAGGGTGGGAGGCGCCATATATTTT. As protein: CSARVGGAIYF.

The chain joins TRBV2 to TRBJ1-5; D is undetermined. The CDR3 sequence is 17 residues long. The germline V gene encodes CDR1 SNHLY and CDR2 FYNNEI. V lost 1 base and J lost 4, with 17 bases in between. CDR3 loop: CASSEGRLGSPNQPQHF. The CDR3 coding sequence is TGTGCCAGCAGTGAAGGACGGTTGGGCAGCCCGAATCAGCCCCAGCATTTT. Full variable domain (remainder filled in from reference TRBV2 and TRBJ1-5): EPEVTQTPSHQVTQMGQEVILRCVPISNHLYFYWYRQILGQKVEFLVSFYNNEISEKSEIFDDQFSVERPDGSNFTLKIRSTKLEDSAMYFCASSEGRLGSPNQPQHFGDGTRLSIL.

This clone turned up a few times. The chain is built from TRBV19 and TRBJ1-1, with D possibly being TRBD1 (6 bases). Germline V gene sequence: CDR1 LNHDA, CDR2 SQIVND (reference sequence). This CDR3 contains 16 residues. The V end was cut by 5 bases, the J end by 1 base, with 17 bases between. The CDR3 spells CASSVQGTRSNTEAFF. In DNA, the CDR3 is TGTGCCAGTAGTGTTCAGGGGACCAGATCGAACACTGAAGCTTTCTTT.

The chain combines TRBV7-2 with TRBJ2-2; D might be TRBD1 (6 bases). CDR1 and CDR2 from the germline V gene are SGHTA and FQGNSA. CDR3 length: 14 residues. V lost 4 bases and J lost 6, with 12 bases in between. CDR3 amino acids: CASSSYRVPGELFF. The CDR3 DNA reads TGTGCCAGCAGCTCCTACAGGGTCCCCGGGGAGCTGTTTTTT.

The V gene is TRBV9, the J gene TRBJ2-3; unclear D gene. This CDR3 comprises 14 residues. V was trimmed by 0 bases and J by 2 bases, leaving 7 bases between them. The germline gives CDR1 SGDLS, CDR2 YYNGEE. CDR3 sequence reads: CASSVDLYTDTQYF. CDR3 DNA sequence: TGTGCCAGCAGCGTAGATCTATACACAGATACGCAGTATTTT.

CDR3 residues: CASSIPRERRLYNEQFF. As DNA, the CDR3 is TGTGCCAGCAGCATCCCTAGGGAGCGTCGGTTATACAATGAGCAGTTCTTC. This sequence joins TRBV2 and TRBJ2-1, with D maybe TRBD2 (5 bases). Germline assignment: CDR1 SNHLY and CDR2 FYNNEI. CDR3 length equals 17 residues. With 6 bases removed from V and 4 bases from J, the gap between germline ends came to 22 bases.

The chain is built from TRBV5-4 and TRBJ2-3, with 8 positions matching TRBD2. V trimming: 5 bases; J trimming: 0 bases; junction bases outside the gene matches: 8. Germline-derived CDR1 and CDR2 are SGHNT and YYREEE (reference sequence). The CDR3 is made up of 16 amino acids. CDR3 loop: CASRLNSGVSTDTQYF. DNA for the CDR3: TGTGCCAGCAGATTAAATAGCGGGGTCAGCACAGATACGCAGTATTTT.

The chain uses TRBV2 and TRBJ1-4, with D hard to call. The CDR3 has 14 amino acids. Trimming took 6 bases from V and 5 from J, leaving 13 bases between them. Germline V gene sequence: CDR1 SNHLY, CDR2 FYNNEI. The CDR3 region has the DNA TGTGCCAGCAGGGTCGCGGGAGTGAATGAAAAACTGTTTTTT. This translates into CASRVAGVNEKLFF. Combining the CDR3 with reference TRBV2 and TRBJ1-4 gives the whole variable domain EPEVTQTPSHQVTQMGQEVILRCVPISNHLYFYWYRQILGQKVEFLVSFYNNEISEKSEIFDDQFSVERPDGSNFTLKIRSTKLEDSAMYFCASRVAGVNEKLFFGSGTQLSVL.

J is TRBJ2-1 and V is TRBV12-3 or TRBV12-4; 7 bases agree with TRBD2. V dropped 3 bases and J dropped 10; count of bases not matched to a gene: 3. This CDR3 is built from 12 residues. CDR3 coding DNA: TGTGCCAGCAGTTTCTGGGGGGGGGAGCAGTTCTTC. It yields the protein CASSFWGGEQFF.